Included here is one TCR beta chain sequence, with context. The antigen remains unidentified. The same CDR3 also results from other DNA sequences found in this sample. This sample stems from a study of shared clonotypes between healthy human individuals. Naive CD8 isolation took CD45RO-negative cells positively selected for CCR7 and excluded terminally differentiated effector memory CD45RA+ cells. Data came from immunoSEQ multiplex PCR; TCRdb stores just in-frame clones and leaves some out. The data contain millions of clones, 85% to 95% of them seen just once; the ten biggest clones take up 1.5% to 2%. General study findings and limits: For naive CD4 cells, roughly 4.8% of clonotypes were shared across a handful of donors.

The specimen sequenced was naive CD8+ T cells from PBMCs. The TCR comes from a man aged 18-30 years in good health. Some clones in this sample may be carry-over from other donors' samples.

The CDR3 region is CASSVGLASTDTQYF. CDR3 nucleotide sequence: TGTGCCAGCAGCGTTGGACTAGCAAGCACAGATACGCAGTATTTT. This chain joins TRBV9 and TRBJ2-3; 8 bases line up with TRBD2. Germline V lookup: CDR1 SGDLS, CDR2 YYNGEE. This CDR3 region has 15 residues. V gave up 2 bases and J gave up 0 bases; unmatched junction bases: 2.